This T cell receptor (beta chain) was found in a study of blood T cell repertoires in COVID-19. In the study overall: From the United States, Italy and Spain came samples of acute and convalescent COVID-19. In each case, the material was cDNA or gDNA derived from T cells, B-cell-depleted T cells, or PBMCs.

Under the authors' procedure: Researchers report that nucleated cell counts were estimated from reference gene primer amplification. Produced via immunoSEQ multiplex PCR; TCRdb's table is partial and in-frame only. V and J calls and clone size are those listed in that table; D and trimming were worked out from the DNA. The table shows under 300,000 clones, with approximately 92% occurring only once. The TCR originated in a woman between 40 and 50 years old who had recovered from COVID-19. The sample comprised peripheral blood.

The CDR3 loop is CASSLGAFWTEKNTEAFF. The CDR3 DNA sequence: TGTGCCAGCAGCTTGGGGGCATTTTGGACAGAGAAGAACACTGAAGCTTTCTTT. The chain carries TRBV11-3 and TRBJ1-1; a possible D gene is TRBD1 (6 bases). Germline loops: CDR1 SGHNT, CDR2 YENEEA. V lost 3 bases to trimming and J lost 1 base, with 21 bases between them. The CDR3 loop spans 18 amino acids.